This TCR beta chain was captured by sequencing in a study of a mutant IDH1 vaccine in newly diagnosed glioma. Study summary: Therapy received beforehand was radiotherapy, temozolomide, or both, with most patients given both.

The time point was: week 47, end of study. In every dose of vaccine, 300 ug of mutant IDH1 20-mer peptide was given alongside topical imiquimod. Donors had new WHO grade 3 or 4 IDH1-mutant, ATRX-lost astrocytomas. Assay: immunoSEQ multiplex PCR; the TCRdb copy retains only in-frame clones and omits some. Of roughly 86,000 clones listed, roughly four fifths were seen once; the top ten hold approximately 5.4%. Concerning this clone itself: Its antigen is as yet unknown.

This clonotype was sampled from a middle-aged man with glioma. The specimen was PBMCs, collected from a glioma patient whose treatment included an IDH1 peptide vaccine.

The CDR3 protein is CACLGGTEAFF. In nucleotides, the CDR3 is TGTGCCTGCCTAGGAGGGACTGAAGCTTTCTTT. The chain joins TRBV30 to TRBJ1-1; D gene ambiguous. Trimming left V 6 bases short and J 5 bases short, with 10 bases between. CDR1 and CDR2 (germline): GTSNPN, SVGIG (reference sequence). The CDR3 consists of 11 residues.